This TCR beta chain stems from a study of CD8 T cells in ankylosing spondylitis. Study-wide findings and caveats: One TCR beta motif, made up of 7 or 8 highly homologous variants, appeared characteristic of ankylosing spondylitis blood. Earlier reports found some motif variants in synovial fluid and blood in reactive arthritis. Disease-linked clones reportedly concentrated significantly in matched ankylosing spondylitis synovial fluid. Disease-linked clones proved CD8+ and comparatively uncommon in peripheral blood.

TCRdb reprocessed the 5' RACE reads via MiXCR and lists one record per CDR3 protein. The sample yields about 330,000 distinct CDR3 sequences, roughly 8% seen once. This clonotype has a handful of counts. The target antigen is unknown. This clonotype was obtained from a male donor with ankylosing spondylitis. Sequencing input: blood, either unsorted or a sorted T cell fraction (not recorded which).

CDR3 DNA: TGTGCCAGCAGTTACAAAGACAGCTCCTACGAGCAGTACTTC. It codes for CASSYKDSSYEQYF. The gene calls are TRBV6-5 and TRBJ2-7, with D possibly TRBD1 on 5 matching bases. V dropped 2 bases and J dropped 0 bases, with 8 bases sitting between them. The CDR3 is 14 residues long. CDR1 and CDR2 (germline): MNHEY, SVGAGI.